This entry is about one T cell receptor (beta chain). This entry belongs to a study of neurological immune-mediated disorders. TCRdb reprocessed the 5' RACE reads with MiXCR, giving one entry per CDR3 protein. The data show tens of thousands of distinct CDR3 sequences, approximately 7.2% seen once. CDR3 length equals 14 residues. The V segment lost 8 bases and the J segment 1 base; nucleotides outside the gene matches: 7. This sequence joins TRBV12-3 or TRBV12-4 and TRBJ2-5; the match to TRBD1 covers 7 bases. The clonotype comes from a man aged 45-65 years in good health. Input material: CD4+ T cells from blood. In DNA form, the CDR3 reads TGTGCCAGCTGGAGACAGGGACCCCAAGAGACCCAGTACTTC. It specifies CASWRQGPQETQYF.